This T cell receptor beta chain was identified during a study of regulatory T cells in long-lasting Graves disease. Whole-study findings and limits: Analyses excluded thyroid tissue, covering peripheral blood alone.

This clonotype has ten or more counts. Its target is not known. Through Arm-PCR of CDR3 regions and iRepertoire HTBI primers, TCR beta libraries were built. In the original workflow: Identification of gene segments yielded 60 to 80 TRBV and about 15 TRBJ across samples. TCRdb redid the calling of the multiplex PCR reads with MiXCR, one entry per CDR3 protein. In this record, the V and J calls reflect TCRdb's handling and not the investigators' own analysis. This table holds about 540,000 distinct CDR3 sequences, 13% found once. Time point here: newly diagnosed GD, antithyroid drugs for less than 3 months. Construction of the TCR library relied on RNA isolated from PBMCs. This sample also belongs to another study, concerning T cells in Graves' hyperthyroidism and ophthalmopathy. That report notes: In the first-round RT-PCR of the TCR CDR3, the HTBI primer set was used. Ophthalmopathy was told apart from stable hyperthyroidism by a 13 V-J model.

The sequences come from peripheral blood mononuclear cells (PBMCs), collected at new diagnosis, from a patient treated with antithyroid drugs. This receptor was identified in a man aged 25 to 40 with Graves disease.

The CDR3 nucleotides read TGTGCCAGCAGCGAGCTCTTAGCGGGAGGGGCCGGCACAGATACGCAGTATTTT. This gives the protein CASSELLAGGAGTDTQYF. The chain carries TRBV2 and TRBJ2-3; 11 bases are shared with TRBD2. Germline V gives CDR1 SNHLY, CDR2 FYNNEI. The V and J ends lost 6 bases and 1 base, in that order; junction bases with no gene match: 12. The CDR3 has 18 amino acids. The entire variable domain, with the rest obtained from reference TRBV2 and TRBJ2-3, is as follows: EPEVTQTPSHQVTQMGQEVILRCVPISNHLYFYWYRQILGQKVEFLVSFYNNEISEKSEIFDDQFSVERPDGSNFTLKIRSTKLEDSAMYFCASSELLAGGAGTDTQYFGPGTRLTVL.